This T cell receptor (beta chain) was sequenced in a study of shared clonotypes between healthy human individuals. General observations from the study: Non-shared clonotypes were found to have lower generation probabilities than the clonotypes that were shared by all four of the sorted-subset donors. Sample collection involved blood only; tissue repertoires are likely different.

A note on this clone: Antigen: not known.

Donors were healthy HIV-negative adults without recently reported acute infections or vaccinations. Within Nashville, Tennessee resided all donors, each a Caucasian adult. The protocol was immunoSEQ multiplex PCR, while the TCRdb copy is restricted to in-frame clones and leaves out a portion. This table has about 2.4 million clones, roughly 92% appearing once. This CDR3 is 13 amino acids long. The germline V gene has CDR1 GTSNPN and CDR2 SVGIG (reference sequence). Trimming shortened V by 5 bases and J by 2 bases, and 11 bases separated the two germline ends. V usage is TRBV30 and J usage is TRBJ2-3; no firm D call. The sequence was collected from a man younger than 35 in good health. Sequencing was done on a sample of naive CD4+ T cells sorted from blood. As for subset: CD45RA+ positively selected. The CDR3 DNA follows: TGTGCCTGGGACAAGGCGAACACAGATACGCAGTATTTT. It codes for CAWDKANTDTQYF. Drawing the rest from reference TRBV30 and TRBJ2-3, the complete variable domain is SQTIHQWPATLVQPVGSPLSLECTVEGTSNPNLYWYRQAAGRGLQLLFYSVGIGQISSEVPQNLSASRPQDRQFILSSKKLLLSDSGFYLCAWDKANTDTQYFGPGTRLTVL.